The 18 T cell receptor beta chains presented below share a single source sample, sequenced in a study of blood T cell repertoires in COVID-19. Clones were sequenced by immunoSEQ multiplex PCR, and TCRdb holds only the in-frame ones, with some missing. The data show fewer than 150,000 clones, with approximately 88% seen just once and 25% to 35% held by the top ten. Sequenced sample: peripheral blood. Receptors originate from a human donor in a cohort sampled during active COVID-19.

This clone came up many times. This sample includes further DNA sequences coding for the same CDR3. V usage is TRBV4-3 and J usage is TRBJ2-6; 7 positions agree with TRBD1. With V trimmed by 3 bases and J by 0 bases, 5 bases remained unmatched. CDR1 is LGHNA, CDR2 YSLEER, per germline. This CDR3 region has 17 residues. CDR3 region: CASSQDRLTSGANVLTF. Written as DNA, the CDR3 is TGCGCCAGCAGCCAGGACAGGTTGACCTCTGGGGCCAACGTCCTGACTTTC.

V gene TRBV5-8 combines with J gene TRBJ2-3; D uncertain. The CDR3 spans 14 residues. Germline V CDR1 and CDR2: SGHTS, YDEGEE. Deletions cut 2 bases from V and 2 bases from J, with 9 bases between. CDR3 nucleotides: TGTGCCAGCAGCTTCGCAGTCAACACAGATACGCAGTATTTT. Its protein is CASSFAVNTDTQYF.

This clone occurred once. The CDR3 reads CASSPGQGWETEAFF. CDR3 coding DNA: TGCGCCAGCAGCCCCGGGCAGGGGTGGGAGACTGAAGCTTTCTTT. The chain has TRBV4-1 and TRBJ1-1; tentative D call: TRBD1 (6 bases). The CDR3 totals 15 residues. V was cut by 4 bases and J by 5 bases, with 17 bases left in between. CDR1 is MGHRA and CDR2 is YSYEKL in the germline V gene.

CDR3 in DNA: TGTGCCAGCAGCCCCCGGGACAGGGGTGCGGGGGGCTACAATGAGCAGTTCTTC. Translated: CASSPRDRGAGGYNEQFF. This chain links TRBV9 with TRBJ2-1, with 10 bases identical to TRBD1. Trimming at V came to 4 bases and at J to 3 bases, leaving 13 bases not matched to a gene. Germline CDR1 SGDLS, CDR2 YYNGEE. CDR3 length: 18 residues. Full variable domain (remainder filled in from reference TRBV9 and TRBJ2-1): DSGVTQTPKHLITATGQRVTLRCSPRSGDLSVYWYQQSLDQGLQFLIQYYNGEERAKGNILERFSAQQFPDLHSELNLSSLELGDSALYFCASSPRDRGAGGYNEQFFGPGTRLTVL.

The chain carries TRBV3-1 (or the pseudogene TRBV3-2) and TRBJ1-1, with D hard to call. The CDR3 consists of 12 residues. Germline CDR1 is LGHDT and CDR2 is YNNKEL (reference sequence). The V gene lost 0 bases and the J gene lost 6 bases, with 5 bases spanning the gap. The CDR3 spells CASSQDSAEAFF. The DNA for the CDR3 is TGTGCCAGCAGCCAAGATTCAGCTGAAGCTTTCTTT.

The chain combines TRBV13 with TRBJ2-4, with TRBD2 matching over 8 bases. V was pared by 6 bases and J by 8 bases, with 12 bases of the junction left unmatched. Germline lookup yields CDR1 PRHDT and CDR2 FYEKMQ (reference sequence). The CDR3 runs to 15 residues. The chain's CDR3 is CASSPLGPGGDIQYF. The CDR3 DNA reads TGTGCCAGCAGTCCCCTCGGACCCGGGGGGGACATTCAGTACTTC. The variable domain in full, with the rest retrieved from reference TRBV13 and TRBJ2-4, is AAGVIQSPRHLIKEKRETATLKCYPIPRHDTVYWYQQGPGQDPQFLISFYEKMQSDKGSIPDRFSAQQFSDYHSELNMSSLELGDSALYFCASSPLGPGGDIQYFGAGTRLSVL.

The rearrangement links TRBV27 to TRBJ1-5; D gene uncertain. This CDR3 is 12 amino acids long. The germline V gene encodes CDR1 MNHEY and CDR2 SMNVEV (reference sequence). Trimming shortened V by 4 bases and J by 5 bases, and 6 bases separated the two germline ends. CDR3 DNA: TGTGCCAGCAGTTCACTGGATCAGCCCCAGCATTTT. Translated: CASSSLDQPQHF.

This clone was counted a single time. This chain uses TRBV5-1 with TRBJ2-5, with D maybe TRBD2 (6 bases). The germline V gene encodes CDR1 SGHRS and CDR2 YFSETQ. The CDR3 has 14 residues. V was clipped by 1 base and J by 3 bases, with 10 bases between them. The CDR3: CASSLLIAEETQYF. The CDR3 DNA sequence: TGCGCCAGCAGCTTGTTGATAGCGGAAGAGACCCAGTACTTC.

The chain recombines TRBV9 with TRBJ1-3, with D perhaps TRBD1 (5 bases). Germline V gene lookup returns CDR1 SGDLS and CDR2 YYNGEE. The CDR3 contains 17 residues. Trimming cost V 3 bases and J 4 bases, with 20 bases left between them. The CDR3 here is CASSAQPGLPRGNTIYF. The CDR3 DNA sequence: TGTGCCAGCAGCGCCCAACCGGGACTCCCAAGGGGAAACACCATATATTTT.

The chain joins TRBV5-1 to TRBJ1-6, with a tentative D call TRBD1 (6 bases). The CDR3 runs 17 residues. From germline, CDR1 is SGHRS and CDR2 YFSETQ. V lost 4 bases to trimming and J lost 9 bases, with 23 bases between them. The CDR3, as DNA: TGCGCCAGCAGCCCCGGTATTCGGGACACCGTAGGTTCACCCCTCCACTTT. It encodes CASSPGIRDTVGSPLHF.

The J gene is TRBJ1-2, the V gene TRBV3-1 (or the pseudogene TRBV3-2); TRBD1 matches 8 bases. The CDR3 extends over 13 amino acids. The germline CDR1 and CDR2 sequences are LGHDT and YNNKEL (reference sequence). After removal of 3 bases from V and 8 bases from J, the junction contained 5 bases not matched to a gene. The CDR3 sequence: CASSHTGGGGYTF. Here the CDR3 DNA reads TGTGCCAGCAGCCACACAGGGGGTGGCGGCTACACCTTC.

The chain has TRBV4-2 and TRBJ2-7; 10 nucleotides match TRBD2. Germline V gene sequence: CDR1 LGHNA, CDR2 YNFKEQ. V shed 0 bases and J 2 bases; nucleotides not matched to a gene: 4. The CDR3 totals 16 residues. CDR3 sequence: CASSQEPSGGAYEQYF. The CDR3 DNA reads as TGTGCCAGCAGCCAAGAACCCAGCGGGGGGGCCTACGAGCAGTACTTC.

This clone was seen only a few times. The chain employs TRBV9 and TRBJ2-1; TRBD1 matches at 8 bases. The trim removed 0 bases at V and 5 bases at J, leaving 10 bases unmatched. Germline CDR1 and CDR2: SGDLS and YYNGEE. CDR3 length equals 17 residues. The DNA for the CDR3 is TGTGCCAGCAGCGTAGCTCTTTCCGGGACAGGAAACAATGAGCAGTTCTTC. It is translated as CASSVALSGTGNNEQFF.

The chain is built from TRBV6-2 or TRBV6-3 and TRBJ2-3, with 12 bases identical to TRBD2. Trimming took 1 base from V and 2 from J; bases not matched to a gene: 7. Germline lookup yields CDR1 MNHEY and CDR2 SVGEGT. This CDR3 has 18 residues. The CDR3 nucleotides read TGTGCCAGCAGTTACTTCTCTAGCGGGGGGGACCCCACAGATACGCAGTATTTT. Protein product: CASSYFSSGGDPTDTQYF.

V gene TRBV9 combines with J gene TRBJ2-5; 11 positions agree with TRBD2. CDR1 and CDR2 (germline): SGDLS, YYNGEE. Trimming removed 1 base from V and 5 bases from J; junction bases left unmatched: 7. The CDR3 is 16 residues long. The CDR3 region has the DNA TGTGCCAGCAGCGTAAATAGCGGGGGGGCCTGGGAGACCCAGTACTTC. Translation gives CASSVNSGGAWETQYF.

The CDR3 nucleotides read TGTGCCAGCTGGGGACAGGGGCCTCCTTTCTCTGGAAACACCATATATTTT. Residues: CASWGQGPPFSGNTIYF. The chain links TRBV18 to TRBJ1-3; 10 positions match TRBD1. CDR3 size: 17 residues. The germline CDR1 and CDR2 sequences are KGHSH and LQKENI. V trimming: 7 bases; J trimming: 0 bases; junction bases outside the gene matches: 9.

J is TRBJ2-2 and V is TRBV6-2 or TRBV6-3, with 7 nucleotides matching TRBD1. This CDR3 has 15 residues. Trimming at V came to 5 bases and at J to 2 bases, leaving 5 bases not matched to a gene. Germline CDR1 and CDR2: MNHEY and SVGEGT. Written as DNA, the CDR3 is TGTGCCAGCAGTCTAGGGACAGCCAACACCGGGGAGCTGTTTTTT. Translating it yields CASSLGTANTGELFF.

This clone appeared a single time. The V gene is TRBV10-3, the J gene TRBJ1-1; 7 nucleotides match TRBD1. The CDR3 consists of 15 residues. V shed 5 bases and J 1 base; nucleotides not matched to a gene: 7. The germline V gene has CDR1 ENHRY and CDR2 SYGVKD. CDR3 amino acids: CAISPSGQSNTEAFF. The CDR3 nucleotides are TGTGCCATCAGTCCGTCGGGACAGTCGAACACTGAAGCTTTCTTT.